This record looks at one TCR beta chain sequence and its context. Its antigen remains unknown. The sample originates from a study of Ad26.COV2.S vaccination and SARS-CoV-2 variants. Looking at the study overall: Donor was assigned to the Ad26.COV2.S arm of trial COV1001.

Clones were sequenced by immunoSEQ multiplex PCR, and TCRdb holds only the in-frame ones, with some missing. The table lists 360,000 or so clones, 89% of them singletons. Study-wide results and limits: Analytic work on TCR breadth and depth might have understated the full extent of total T cell responses.

Treatment in this sample: 15 to 20 received Ad26.COV2.S at low or high dose, single or two shots; about 5 received placebo; per-sample allocation not given. All samples were drawn on day 63, counting from the first vaccine or placebo injection. V gave up 6 bases and J gave up 7 bases, with 15 bases separating them. Germline V CDR1 and CDR2: MDHEN, SYDVKM. The CDR3 is made up of 14 amino acids. The chain recombines TRBV28 with TRBJ1-4; D may be TRBD1 (5 bases). The receptor was isolated from a person between 18 and 65 years old who received the Ad26.COV2.S COVID-19 vaccine or a placebo. Specimen: peripheral blood, collected in a trial of Ad26.COV2.S vaccine versus placebo. CDR3 nucleotide sequence: TGTGCCAGCAGCAACACAGGAGTTAGTGAAAAACTGTTTTTT. Its translation is CASSNTGVSEKLFF.